This T cell receptor (beta chain) was captured by sequencing in a study of Graves' ophthalmopathy and Graves' hyperthyroidism. Study-wide context: Peripheral blood (taken before any treatment) was collected at initial diagnosis.

Germline-derived CDR1 and CDR2 are SGHNT and YENEEA. V gave up 5 bases and J gave up 2 bases; unmatched junction bases: 7. The CDR3 totals 16 residues. The study amplified TCR beta CDR3 regions using RNA transcripts. HTBI-primed RT-PCR formed the first round, and a multiplex PCR formed the second. TCRdb processed the multiplex PCR reads anew with MiXCR; each CDR3 protein has one entry. The data show some 200,000 distinct CDR3 sequences, just under 30% seen once. Material: peripheral blood. This TCR came from a man between 45 and 60 years old with Graves' ophthalmopathy. The V gene is TRBV11-3, the J gene TRBJ2-5; 11 bases agree with TRBD2. CDR3 nucleotide sequence: TGTGCCAGCAGCCTGGGACTAGCGGCTGATCAAGAGACCCAGTACTTC. As protein: CASSLGLAADQETQYF.